The 8 T cell receptor beta chains listed next were all sequenced from one sample in a study of CXCR3-negative and CXCR3-positive naive CD8 T cells. Study-wide results and limits: More hydrophobic TRB CDR3s were found in CXCR3-positive naive cells than in CXCR3-negative naive cells.

The antigens for these receptors are not known. Through 5' RACE with UMI labels, the TRB cDNA libraries were prepared. One entry per CDR3 protein, without DNA, is what TCRdb gives after re-calling the 5' RACE reads. The repertoire table contains 100,000 to 150,000 distinct CDR3 sequences. Input material: naive CXCR3+ CD8+ T cells from blood. Subset indicated: CD45RO-CCR7+CD27+CD95- naive CD8+ T cells expressing CXCR3 (TNR3+). These receptors came from a human donor in good health. Some clones in this sample may be carry-over from other donors' samples.

The V gene is TRBV4-1, the J gene TRBJ2-1; TCRdb proposes TRBD2, but this gene call is untestable without DNA. The CDR3 loop spans 16 amino acids. Per germline, CDR1 MGHRA and CDR2 YSYEKL. The CDR3 loop reads CASSQSLAGEGYEQFF.

V gene TRBV5-6 combines with J gene TRBJ2-5; TCRdb selects TRBD1, and the lack of DNA leaves this call unchecked. The CDR3 is 20 residues long. Germline V gene data show CDR1 as SGHDT and CDR2 as YYEEEE. The CDR3 loop reads CASSLGPSFSATRGEETQYF.

The chain carries TRBV7-9 and TRBJ2-1; the TCRdb D gene call, TRBD1, has no DNA to confirm it. The germline V gene has CDR1 SEHNR and CDR2 FQNEAQ (reference sequence). The CDR3 length is 14 residues. CDR3 protein: CASSSGDNYNEQFF.

J is TRBJ1-5 and V is TRBV15; TCRdb gives TRBD1 as the D gene, but with no DNA this cannot be confirmed. Germline V gives CDR1 LNHNV, CDR2 YYDKDF (reference sequence). This CDR3 has 15 residues. This CDR3 is CATSWQGLSNQPQHF.

This chain joins TRBV5-1 and TRBJ2-1; lacking DNA, the TRBD2 call made by TCRdb goes unchecked. Germline V CDR1 and CDR2: SGHRS, YFSETQ. This CDR3 has 14 residues. This CDR3 is CASSLDDYRNEQFF.

This rearrangement joins TRBV28 to TRBJ2-3. Germline V gene sequence: CDR1 MDHEN, CDR2 SYDVKM. The CDR3 totals 13 residues. The CDR3 here is CASRTVATDTQYF.

The chain recombines TRBV7-9 with TRBJ1-1; TCRdb gives TRBD1 as the D gene, but with no DNA this cannot be confirmed. The length of the CDR3 is 16 residues. Germline lookup yields CDR1 SEHNR and CDR2 FQNEAQ (reference sequence). CDR3 sequence reads: CASSSQGAGGITEAFF.

V and J are TRBV20-1 and TRBJ2-5. Germline-derived CDR1 and CDR2 are DFQATT and SNEGSKA (reference sequence). The CDR3 totals 14 residues. CDR3 loop: CSARPWGNQETQYF.